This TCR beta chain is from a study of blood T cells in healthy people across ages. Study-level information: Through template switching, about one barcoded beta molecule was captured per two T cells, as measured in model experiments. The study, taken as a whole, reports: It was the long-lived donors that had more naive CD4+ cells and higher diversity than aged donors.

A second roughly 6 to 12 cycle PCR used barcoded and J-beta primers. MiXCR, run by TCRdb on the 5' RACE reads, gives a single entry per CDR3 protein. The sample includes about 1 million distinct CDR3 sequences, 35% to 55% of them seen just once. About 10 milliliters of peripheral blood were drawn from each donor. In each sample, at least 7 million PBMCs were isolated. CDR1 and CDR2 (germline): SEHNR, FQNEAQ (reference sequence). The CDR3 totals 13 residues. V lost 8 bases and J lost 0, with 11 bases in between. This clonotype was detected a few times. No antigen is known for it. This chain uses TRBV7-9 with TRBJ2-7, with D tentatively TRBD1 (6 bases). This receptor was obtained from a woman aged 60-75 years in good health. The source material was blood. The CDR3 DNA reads TGTGCCAGCGATACAGGGAGCTCCTACGAGCAGTACTTC. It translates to CASDTGSSYEQYF.